The source of this T cell receptor beta chain is a study of breast tumors, draining lymph nodes, adjacent tissues. Findings and limits, study-wide: Tumor T cell lymph node origin was a supported hypothesis, not proven. Luminal-like breast cancer showed significantly greater tumor-nontumor repertoire similarity than basal-like breast cancer did. Most tumor T cells seemingly derive from lymph node, then expand in tumor.

The V and J ends lost 0 bases and 4 bases, in that order; junction bases with no gene match: 18. The CDR3 spans 20 residues. Germline V gene sequence: CDR1 LGHDT, CDR2 YNNKEL (reference sequence). TCRdb fed the multiplex PCR reads into MiXCR, producing one record per CDR3 protein. In the table there are about 140,000 distinct CDR3 sequences, around 20% of which are singletons. This clonotype was counted between two and nine times. Antigen unknown. Breast cancer patients provided tissue from their axillary draining lymph nodes. Sequenced: axillary lymph node tissue. The V gene is TRBV3-1, the J gene TRBJ2-7; the match to TRBD2 covers 10 bases. The sequence was collected from a female donor with breast cancer. Some clones in this sample may be carry-over from other donors' samples. For the CDR3, the DNA is TGTGCCAGCAGCCAAGAGTTCCCTAGCGGGAGTTTCACCCCCTCATACGAGCAGTACTTC. This translates into CASSQEFPSGSFTPSYEQYF.